These 9 T cell receptor beta chains came from one sample sequenced in a study of blood T cells in healthy people across ages. It was with a sample-barcoded 5' primer and a J-beta primer mix that a second PCR of roughly 7 to 12 cycles was run. TCRdb recomputed calls from the 5' RACE reads with MiXCR, one row per CDR3 protein. The top ten hold 7% to 9% of the sample, which has about 1,600,000 distinct CDR3 sequences, roughly 40% seen once. Source material: blood. These receptors were obtained from a woman between 18 and 29 years old in good health.

The V gene is TRBV4-1, the J gene TRBJ2-1; no reliable D call. Per the germline V gene, CDR1 is MGHRA and CDR2 is YSYEKL. This CDR3 is 12 amino acids long. The V end was cut by 5 bases, the J end by 7 bases, with 9 bases between. The CDR3 sequence is CASSGRMNEQFF. The DNA of the CDR3 is TGCGCCAGCAGCGGACGAATGAATGAGCAGTTCTTC.

About this clonotype itself: This may arise from a read error, as a much more abundant clone is one base away. The chain has TRBV2 and TRBJ2-3; no clear D. Germline V gene data show CDR1 as SNHLY and CDR2 as FYNNEI. Trimming took off 7 bases at V and 3 bases at J, with 5 bases between the two ends. The CDR3 covers 11 residues. The CDR3 DNA is TGTGCCAGCACCGAGACAGATACGCAGTATTTT. Translated, it gives CASTETDTQYF.

This clonotype was recorded many times. The chain carries TRBV29-1 and TRBJ2-3; 7 nucleotides match TRBD1. Unmatched junction bases numbered 7, after V lost 5 bases and J lost 2 bases. Germline-derived CDR1 and CDR2 are SQVTM and ANQGSEA. This CDR3 comprises 14 residues. The CDR3 DNA reads as TGCAGCGTTAAAGGGGGCAAAGACACAGATACGCAGTATTTT. Its translation: CSVKGGKDTDTQYF.

This sequence joins TRBV4-2 and TRBJ2-5; TRBD2 might be the D (6 bases). Germline lookup yields CDR1 LGHNA and CDR2 YNFKEQ. The CDR3 runs 18 residues. Trimming stripped 2 bases from V and 2 bases from J, with 21 bases between. CDR3 nucleotide sequence: TGTGCCAGCAGCCAATCAGCGGGCCAGATTATTATTCAAGAGACCCAGTACTTC. Translated: CASSQSAGQIIIQETQYF.

This clonotype was recorded a few times. V and J are TRBV10-2 and TRBJ1-1; possible D gene TRBD1, 5 bases. Per germline, CDR1 WSHSY and CDR2 SAAADI. CDR3 length: 16 amino acids. V lost 4 bases and J lost 6, with 21 bases in between. In DNA, the CDR3 is TGCGCCAGCAGTGGTTGGACATTGGTTAGTTCCCCTGAAGCTTTCTTT. The encoded protein is CASSGWTLVSSPEAFF.

The gene calls are TRBV2 and TRBJ2-1, with 7 bases aligning to TRBD2. The J call may be wrong; the DNA end is better matched by TRBJ2-7. Germline CDR1 SNHLY, CDR2 FYNNEI. The CDR3 has 16 amino acids. Here the CDR3 DNA reads TGTGCCAGCAGCCATTTAACGGGGGGAACCTACAATGAGCAGTACTTC. Translating gives CASSHLTGGTYNEQYF.

The V gene is TRBV7-9, the J gene TRBJ2-1, with 9 bases that match TRBD2. The CDR3 length is 16 residues. The V gene end was trimmed by 5 bases and the J gene end by 4 bases; junction bases not matched to a gene: 9. Germline V CDR1 and CDR2: SEHNR, FQNEAQ (reference sequence). DNA for the CDR3: TGTGCCAGCAGCCCCCCGGGTAGCGGGAGTTACAATGAGCAGTTCTTC. Translation: CASSPPGSGSYNEQFF.

V is TRBV5-5 and J is TRBJ2-5; possible D gene TRBD1, 6 bases. Germline V gives CDR1 SGHKS, CDR2 YYEKEE (reference sequence). Trimming cost V 0 bases and J 11 bases, with 20 bases left between them. This CDR3 has 15 amino acids. CDR3 DNA sequence: TGTGCCAGCAGCTTGGTCTGGGGGCATTACAATGAGCAGTACTTC. This encodes CASSLVWGHYNEQYF. The entire variable domain, with the rest obtained from reference TRBV5-5 and TRBJ2-5, is as follows: DAGVTQSPTHLIKTRGQQVTLRCSPISGHKSVSWYQQVLGQGPQFIFQYYEKEERGRGNFPDRFSARQFPNYSSELNVNALLLGDSALYLCASSLVWGHYNEQYFGPGTRLLVL.

The chain combines TRBV6-5 with TRBJ2-1, with TRBD2 matching 9 bases. Germline assignment: CDR1 MNHEY and CDR2 SVGAGI. The CDR3 runs 17 residues. V shed 0 bases, J shed 3 bases, and the junction held 6 bases outside the gene matches. CDR3 sequence reads: CASSYSVAGGGYNEQFF. The CDR3 DNA sequence: TGTGCCAGCAGTTACTCGGTGGCGGGGGGGGGCTACAATGAGCAGTTCTTC.